This T cell receptor (beta chain) comes out of a study of T-cell reconstitution after alpha-beta-depleted transplantation in children. Trimming removed 7 bases from V and 3 bases from J, with 11 bases in between. The CDR3 runs 13 residues. The germline V gene encodes CDR1 SGHRS and CDR2 YFSETQ. Preparation of the TCRbeta library was carried out with unique molecular identifiers. TCRdb analysed the PCR reads with MiXCR anew, one entry per CDR3 protein. The sample has around 680,000 distinct CDR3 sequences, roughly 15% seen once. The chain joins TRBV5-1 to TRBJ1-5; unclear D gene. Sequencing used PBMCs from the stem cell graft donor, obtained from the stem cell graft. This TCR was recovered from a human donor who donated a stem cell graft to a child with acute myeloid leukemia. This chain's CDR3 is CASREGDNQPQHF. In DNA, the CDR3 is TGCGCCAGCCGGGAAGGAGACAATCAGCCCCAGCATTTT.